Listed here is a single TCR beta chain. This record comes from a study of control samples from healthy donors and cancer patients. Clones were read by immunoSEQ multiplex PCR, and TCRdb kept only the in-frame ones, dropping some. The profile shows 35,000 to 55,000 clones, more than 85% of them singletons. Sample: PBMCs. This clonotype originated in a woman in her thirties or forties with head and neck cancer.

In DNA, the CDR3 is TGTGCCAGCAGCCGTGTGGTACTAGCGTCGTACAATGAGCAGTTCTTC. Its translation: CASSRVVLASYNEQFF. This chain links TRBV5-6 with TRBJ2-1, with 7 bases lining up with TRBD2. Per germline, CDR1 SGHDT and CDR2 YYEEEE. The CDR3 is made up of 16 amino acids. Trimming took 4 bases from V and 4 from J; bases not matched to a gene: 11.